This T cell receptor (beta chain) was identified during a study of OX40 agonist ivuxolimab in advanced cancers. Method: immunoSEQ multiplex PCR; TCRdb's copy keeps in-frame clones and lacks some. Here the sample spans some 70,000 clones, 75% to 90% being singletons. This sample comprised CD4+ or CD8+ T cells sorted from blood, obtained in a trial of the OX40 agonist ivuxolimab. This receptor was obtained from an adult with an advanced solid tumor such as melanoma, head and neck, liver or kidney cancer.

In DNA form, the CDR3 reads TGTGCCAGCAGCTCCGGACAGGGCTTCTATAATTCACCCCTCCACTTT. This gives the protein CASSSGQGFYNSPLHF. This chain uses TRBV7-9 with TRBJ1-6; 8 bases are shared with TRBD1. Germline trimming cut 4 bases from V and 3 bases from J; bases unmatched to any gene: 5. The germline gives CDR1 SEHNR, CDR2 FQNEAQ (reference sequence). This CDR3 is built from 16 residues.